The sequence of this T cell receptor beta chain was determined in a study of a mutant IDH1 vaccine in newly diagnosed glioma. With respect to this clone: Its antigen is currently unknown.

Time point of the sample: week 23, last vaccination. Vaccination used 300 ug of mutant IDH1 20-mer peptide per dose, with topical imiquimod. The data were produced by immunoSEQ multiplex PCR, yet TCRdb's version contains in-frame clones alone and is incomplete. The sample includes around 60,000 clones, around 83% of them seen just once. Study results and caveats: No link was apparently found between pseudoprogression and changes in top peripheral T cell clonotypes.

V lost 2 bases, J lost 3 bases, and 11 bases lay in between. This CDR3 spans 15 amino acids. Germline lookup yields CDR1 MNHNS and CDR2 SASEGT. This receptor was obtained from a man aged 25-45 years with glioma. Sequenced material: PBMCs, taken from a glioma patient whose treatment included an IDH1 peptide vaccine. The chain uses TRBV6-1 and TRBJ1-5, with D perhaps TRBD1 (5 bases). CDR3 in amino acids: CASSELGRNNQPQHF. The DNA for the CDR3 is TGTGCCAGCAGTGAACTGGGGCGGAACAATCAGCCCCAGCATTTT.